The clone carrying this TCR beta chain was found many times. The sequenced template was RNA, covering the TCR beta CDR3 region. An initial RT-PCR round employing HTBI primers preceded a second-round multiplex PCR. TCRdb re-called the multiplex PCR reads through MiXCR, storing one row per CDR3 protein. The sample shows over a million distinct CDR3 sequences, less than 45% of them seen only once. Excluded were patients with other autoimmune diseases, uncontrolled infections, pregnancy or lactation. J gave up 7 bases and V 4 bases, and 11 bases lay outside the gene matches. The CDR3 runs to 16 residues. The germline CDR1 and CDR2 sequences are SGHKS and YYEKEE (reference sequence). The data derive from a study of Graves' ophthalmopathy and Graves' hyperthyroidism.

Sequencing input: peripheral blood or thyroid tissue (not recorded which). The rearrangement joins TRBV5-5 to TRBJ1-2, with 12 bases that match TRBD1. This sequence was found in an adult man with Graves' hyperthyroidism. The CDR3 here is CASSLGTGGISIGYTF. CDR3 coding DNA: TGTGCCAGCAGCCTCGGGACAGGGGGCATCTCCATTGGCTACACCTTC.